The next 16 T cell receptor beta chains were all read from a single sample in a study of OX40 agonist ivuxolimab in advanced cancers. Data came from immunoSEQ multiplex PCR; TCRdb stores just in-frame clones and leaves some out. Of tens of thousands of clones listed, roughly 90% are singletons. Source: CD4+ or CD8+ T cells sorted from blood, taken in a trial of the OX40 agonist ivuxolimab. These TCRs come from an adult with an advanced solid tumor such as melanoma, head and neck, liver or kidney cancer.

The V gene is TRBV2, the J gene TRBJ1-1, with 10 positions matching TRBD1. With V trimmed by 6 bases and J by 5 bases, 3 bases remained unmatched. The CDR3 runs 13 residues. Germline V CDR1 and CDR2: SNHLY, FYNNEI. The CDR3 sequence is CASRGQGGTEAFF. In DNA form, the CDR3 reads TGTGCCAGCAGAGGACAGGGGGGAACTGAAGCTTTCTTT.

CDR3 loop: CASRPPTGQVSFSGNTIYF. CDR3 DNA: TGTGCCAGCAGACCCCCTACCGGACAAGTATCGTTCTCTGGAAACACCATATATTTT. The rearrangement joins TRBV28 to TRBJ1-3; weak D call: TRBD1 (5 bases). Germline V gene data show CDR1 as MDHEN and CDR2 as SYDVKM. With 6 bases removed from V and 0 bases from J, the gap between germline ends came to 24 bases. CDR3 length: 19 residues.

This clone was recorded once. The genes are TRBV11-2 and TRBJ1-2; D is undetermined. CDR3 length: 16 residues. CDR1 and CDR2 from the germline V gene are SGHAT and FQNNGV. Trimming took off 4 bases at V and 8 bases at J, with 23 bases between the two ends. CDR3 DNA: TGTGCCAGCAGCTCTAGACTCCGTTACAGAACGGACGGCTACACCTTC. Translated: CASSSRLRYRTDGYTF.

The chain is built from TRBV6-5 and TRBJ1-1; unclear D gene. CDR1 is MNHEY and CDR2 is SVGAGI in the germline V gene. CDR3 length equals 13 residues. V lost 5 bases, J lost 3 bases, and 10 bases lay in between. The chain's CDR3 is CASSRRGYTEAFF. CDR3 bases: TGTGCCAGCAGTCGCCGTGGGTACACTGAAGCTTTCTTT.

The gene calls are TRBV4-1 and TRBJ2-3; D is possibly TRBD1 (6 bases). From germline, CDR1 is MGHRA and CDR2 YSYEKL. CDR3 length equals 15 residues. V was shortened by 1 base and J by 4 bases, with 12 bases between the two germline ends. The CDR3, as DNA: TGCGCCAGCAGCCAAGGAGCCTGGGGGCCAGATACGCAGTATTTT. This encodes CASSQGAWGPDTQYF.

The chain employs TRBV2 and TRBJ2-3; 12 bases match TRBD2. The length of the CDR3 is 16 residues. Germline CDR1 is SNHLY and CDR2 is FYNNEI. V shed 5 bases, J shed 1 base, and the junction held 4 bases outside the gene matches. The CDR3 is CASSYGLAGRTDTQYF. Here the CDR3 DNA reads TGTGCCAGCAGTTACGGACTAGCGGGACGCACAGATACGCAGTATTTT.

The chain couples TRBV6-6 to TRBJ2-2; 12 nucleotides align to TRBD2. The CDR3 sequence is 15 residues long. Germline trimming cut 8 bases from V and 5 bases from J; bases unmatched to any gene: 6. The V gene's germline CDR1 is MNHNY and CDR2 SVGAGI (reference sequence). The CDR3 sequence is CASGASGRGTGELFF. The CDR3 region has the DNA TGTGCCAGCGGGGCTAGCGGGAGGGGAACCGGGGAGCTGTTTTTT.

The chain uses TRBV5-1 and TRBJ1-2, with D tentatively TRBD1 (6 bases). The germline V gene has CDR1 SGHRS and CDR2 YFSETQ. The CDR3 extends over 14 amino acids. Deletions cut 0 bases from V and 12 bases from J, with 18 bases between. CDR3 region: CASSLEQGFSRHTF. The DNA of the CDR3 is TGCGCCAGCAGCTTGGAACAGGGTTTCTCACGTCACACCTTC.

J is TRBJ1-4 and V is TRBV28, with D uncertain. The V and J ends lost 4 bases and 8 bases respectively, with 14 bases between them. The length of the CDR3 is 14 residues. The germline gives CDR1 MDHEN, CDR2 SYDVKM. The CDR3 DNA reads TGTGCCAGCAGTTCCAGTCCAGCTCGGGAAAAACTGTTTTTT. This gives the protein CASSSSPAREKLFF. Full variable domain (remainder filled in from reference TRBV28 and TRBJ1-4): DVKVTQSSRYLVKRTGEKVFLECVQDMDHENMFWYRQDPGLGLRLIYFSYDVKMKEKGDIPEGYSVSREKKERFSLILESASTNQTSMYLCASSSSPAREKLFFGSGTQLSVL.

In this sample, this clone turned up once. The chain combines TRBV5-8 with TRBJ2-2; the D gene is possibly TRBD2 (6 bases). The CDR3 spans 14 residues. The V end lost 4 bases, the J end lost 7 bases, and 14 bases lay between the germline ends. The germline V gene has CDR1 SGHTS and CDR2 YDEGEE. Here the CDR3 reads CASSRRRAGGELFF. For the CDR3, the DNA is TGTGCCAGCAGCCGGAGGAGGGCCGGCGGGGAGCTGTTTTTT.

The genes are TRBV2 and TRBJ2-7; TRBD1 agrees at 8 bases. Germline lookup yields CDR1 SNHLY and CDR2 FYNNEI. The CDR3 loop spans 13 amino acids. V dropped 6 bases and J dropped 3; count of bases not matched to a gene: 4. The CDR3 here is CASRGTGVYEQYF. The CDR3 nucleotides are TGTGCCAGCAGGGGGACAGGCGTCTACGAGCAGTACTTC.

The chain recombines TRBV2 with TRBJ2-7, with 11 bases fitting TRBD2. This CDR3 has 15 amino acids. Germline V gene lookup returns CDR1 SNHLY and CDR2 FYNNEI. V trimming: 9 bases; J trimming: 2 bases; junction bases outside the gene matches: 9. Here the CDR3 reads CARARTSGQAYEQYF. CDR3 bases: TGTGCCAGAGCCCGGACTAGCGGGCAGGCCTACGAGCAGTACTTC.

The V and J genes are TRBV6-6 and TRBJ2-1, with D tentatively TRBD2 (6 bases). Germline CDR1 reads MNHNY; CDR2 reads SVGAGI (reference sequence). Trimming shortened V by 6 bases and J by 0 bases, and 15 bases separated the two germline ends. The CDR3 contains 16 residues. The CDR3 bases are TGTGCCAGCAGCAAAAACCGGGACTCCTCCTACAATGAGCAGTTCTTC. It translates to CASSKNRDSSYNEQFF.

DNA for the CDR3: TGTGCCAGCAGCCTACCAGTAGGGGAGCTGTTTTTT. Translated, it gives CASSLPVGELFF. The rearrangement links TRBV7-9 to TRBJ2-2; D remains unclear. Germline CDR1 reads SEHNR; CDR2 reads FQNEAQ (reference sequence). The CDR3 contains 12 residues. Trimming shortened V by 5 bases and J by 8 bases, and 9 bases separated the two germline ends.

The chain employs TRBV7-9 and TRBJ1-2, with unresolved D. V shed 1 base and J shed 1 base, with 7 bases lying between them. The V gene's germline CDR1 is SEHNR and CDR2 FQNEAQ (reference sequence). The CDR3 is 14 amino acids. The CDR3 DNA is TGTGCCAGCAGCTTAGAGGCTTTTAACTATGGCTACACCTTC. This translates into CASSLEAFNYGYTF.

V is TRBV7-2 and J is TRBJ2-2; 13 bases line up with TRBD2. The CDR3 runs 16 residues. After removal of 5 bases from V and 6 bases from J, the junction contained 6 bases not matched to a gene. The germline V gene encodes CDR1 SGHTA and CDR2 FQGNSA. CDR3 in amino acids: CASSLRTSGSPGELFF. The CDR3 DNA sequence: TGTGCCAGCAGCCTACGGACTAGCGGGAGTCCCGGGGAGCTGTTTTTT.